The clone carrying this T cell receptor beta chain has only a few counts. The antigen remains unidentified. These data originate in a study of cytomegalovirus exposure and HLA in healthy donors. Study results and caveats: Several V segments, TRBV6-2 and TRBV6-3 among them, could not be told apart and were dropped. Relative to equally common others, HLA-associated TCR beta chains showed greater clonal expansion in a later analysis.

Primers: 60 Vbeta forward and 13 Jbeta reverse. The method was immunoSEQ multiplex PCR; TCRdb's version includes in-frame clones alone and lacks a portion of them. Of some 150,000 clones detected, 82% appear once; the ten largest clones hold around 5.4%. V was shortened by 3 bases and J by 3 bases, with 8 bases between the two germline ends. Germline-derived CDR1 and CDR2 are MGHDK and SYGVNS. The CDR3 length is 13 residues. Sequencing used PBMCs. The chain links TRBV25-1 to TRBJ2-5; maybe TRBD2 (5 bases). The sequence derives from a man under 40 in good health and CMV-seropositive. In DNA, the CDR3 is TGTGCCAGCAGTGACCTGGAGGAAGAGACCCAGTACTTC. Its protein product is CASSDLEEETQYF.